The 31 T cell receptor beta chains in this list originate from one sample, sequenced in a study of regulatory T cells in long-lasting Graves disease. Regarding time point: newly diagnosed GD, antithyroid drugs for less than 3 months. Extracted PBMC RNA gave rise to the TCR library. Assembly of TCR beta libraries relied on iRepertoire HTBI primers together with Arm-PCR of CDR3 regions. Each CDR3 protein gets one entry after TCRdb re-called the multiplex PCR reads with MiXCR. Of 520,000 or so distinct CDR3 sequences listed, about 12% are singletons. The sample was also linked to a second study, of T cells in Graves' hyperthyroidism and ophthalmopathy.

The sample consisted of peripheral blood mononuclear cells (PBMCs), taken at new diagnosis, from a patient treated with antithyroid drugs. The source of these receptors is a young woman with Graves disease.

This chain uses TRBV28 with TRBJ2-2; D remains ambiguous. CDR1 and CDR2 (germline): MDHEN, SYDVKM. The length of the CDR3 is 14 residues. V lost 3 bases and J 4 bases, leaving 9 bases between the germline ends. CDR3 sequence (DNA): TGTGCCAGCAGTTTGGCGCTCGTCACCGGGGAGCTGTTTTTT. It yields the protein CASSLALVTGELFF.

This clonotype occurred many times. CDR3 loop: CASSFQGGQGGWTQYF. The CDR3 nucleotides are TGTGCCAGCAGCTTCCAGGGGGGACAGGGGGGGTGGACCCAGTACTTC. The chain recombines TRBV7-2 with TRBJ2-5, with 11 bases fitting TRBD1. Losses at the gene ends were 3 bases for V and 7 bases for J; bases not matched to a gene: 10. In germline, CDR1 is SGHTA, CDR2 FQGNSA. The CDR3 extends over 16 amino acids.

V and J are TRBV5-1 and TRBJ2-5, with 8 bases matching TRBD1. Germline V gene data show CDR1 as SGHRS and CDR2 as YFSETQ. There are 18 residues in the CDR3. J lost 2 bases, V lost 1 base, and 13 bases had no gene match. This chain's CDR3 is CASSLPVGQGAVQETQYF. CDR3 coding DNA: TGCGCCAGCAGCTTGCCGGTGGGGCAGGGGGCCGTACAAGAGACCCAGTACTTC.

This clonotype was detected many times. CDR3 residues: CASSLDRGGIGPNEQFF. In DNA form, the CDR3 reads TGTGCCAGCAGCTTAGATAGGGGCGGGATAGGACCTAATGAGCAGTTCTTC. The chain joins TRBV11-2 to TRBJ2-1; D is perhaps TRBD2 (6 bases). Germline V gives CDR1 SGHAT, CDR2 FQNNGV. The ends were cut back, 0 bases at V and 7 bases at J, with 19 bases in the middle. The CDR3 is made up of 17 amino acids.

This clonotype was seen at least ten times. This rearrangement joins TRBV7-9 to TRBJ2-2; the D gene could be TRBD1 or TRBD2 (5 bases each). The CDR3 is 12 amino acids. The V end was cut by 2 bases, the J end by 16 bases, with 14 bases between. Germline V gene lookup returns CDR1 SEHNR and CDR2 FQNEAQ (reference sequence). The CDR3 here is CASSLTKAGTFF. The CDR3 nucleotides are TGTGCCAGCAGCTTAACGAAGGCAGGGACGTTTTTT.

This clonotype was seen many times. The chain joins TRBV6-1 to TRBJ1-4; 7 bases fit TRBD1. Germline loops: CDR1 MNHNS, CDR2 SASEGT. The CDR3 is 12 residues long. V was clipped by 5 bases and J by 8 bases; unmatched bases: 2. CDR3 DNA: TGTGCCAGCAGTACAGGGGACGAAAAACTGTTTTTT. Encoded protein: CASSTGDEKLFF.

This clonotype was recorded at least ten times. The chain links TRBV3-1 to TRBJ2-7; no clear D gene. Germline lookup yields CDR1 LGHDT and CDR2 YNNKEL (reference sequence). The germline V and J ends were trimmed by 3 bases and 3 bases, with 6 bases remaining between them. There are 12 residues in the CDR3. CDR3 in DNA: TGTGCCAGCAGCCAGTCTAACTACGAGCAGTACTTC. Protein product: CASSQSNYEQYF.

Comments on this clonotype: The junction departs from the called germline gene at one end, perhaps through a read error. This rearrangement joins TRBV7-3 to TRBJ2-1; maybe TRBD2 (5 bases). The CDR3 spans 13 residues. In germline, CDR1 is SGHTA, CDR2 FQGTGA. The chain's CDR3 is CASSSRTGNGQFF. DNA for the CDR3: TGTGCCAGCAGCTCTCGGACCGGGAATGGGCAGTTCTTC.

This clonotype was counted only a few times. The chain combines TRBV19 with TRBJ1-1, with a weak D call TRBD1 (6 bases). Germline V CDR1 and CDR2: LNHDA, SQIVND (reference sequence). The CDR3 loop spans 13 amino acids. The ends were cut back, 6 bases at V and 5 bases at J, with 13 bases in the middle. The CDR3: CASSRDRKTEAFF. Here the CDR3 DNA reads TGTGCCAGTAGCCGAGACAGGAAAACTGAAGCTTTCTTT.

This clonotype was detected ten times or more. The chain carries TRBV29-1 and TRBJ2-1; 10 nucleotides line up with TRBD2. Per the germline V gene, CDR1 is SQVTM and CDR2 is ANQGSEA. After removal of 3 bases from V and 8 bases from J, the junction contained 4 bases not matched to a gene. The CDR3 covers 13 residues. For the CDR3, the DNA is TGCAGCGTTGACGGTGGGACTAGCGATGAGCAGTTCTTC. Encoded protein: CSVDGGTSDEQFF.

The sample holds many counts of this clonotype. This rearrangement joins TRBV15 to TRBJ1-5, with a possible D match to TRBD1 (5 bases). The CDR3 runs 16 residues. Germline CDR1 LNHNV, CDR2 YYDKDF (reference sequence). Trimming removed 1 base at V and 6 bases at J, with 16 bases between. The CDR3 sequence: CATSRALGERGQPQHF. The CDR3, as DNA: TGTGCCACCAGCAGAGCCTTAGGGGAGAGGGGTCAGCCCCAGCATTTT.

This clonotype occurred many times. This chain uses TRBV20-1 with TRBJ2-1, with 9 positions matching TRBD2. This CDR3 spans 15 amino acids. V gave up 2 bases and J gave up 6 bases; unmatched junction bases: 8. Germline V gene lookup returns CDR1 DFQATT and CDR2 SNEGSKA (reference sequence). The CDR3 DNA is TGCAGTGCTAGAATCTCCCAGGGACTAGCCAATGAGCAGTTCTTC. Translated: CSARISQGLANEQFF.

This clonotype was detected ten times or more. The rearrangement joins TRBV7-8 to TRBJ1-2; no reliable D call. Trimming cost V 5 bases and J 0 bases, with 16 bases left between them. Germline CDR1 reads SGHVS; CDR2 reads FQNEAQ. The CDR3 is 16 amino acids. In DNA, the CDR3 is TGTGCCAGCAGCGCCACCCACAGATCTTCTAACTATGGCTACACCTTC. Translating it yields CASSATHRSSNYGYTF. Based on the CDR3 plus reference TRBV7-8 and TRBJ1-2, the full variable domain is GAGVSQSPRYKVAKRGQDVALRCDPISGHVSLFWYQQALGQGPEFLTYFQNEAQLDKSGLPSDRFFAERPEGSVSTLKIQRTQQEDSAVYLCASSATHRSSNYGYTFGSGTRLTVV.

Notes on this clonotype: Given a much more abundant clone one base away, this may be a read error. The DNA for the CDR3 is TGTGCCAGCAGCTTAGCCGGGAGTGGAAAGACCCAGTGCTTC. It yields the protein CASSLAGSGKTQCF. The rearrangement links TRBV13 to TRBJ2-5; tentative D call: TRBD2 (6 bases). This CDR3 contains 14 residues. Per germline, CDR1 PRHDT and CDR2 FYEKMQ (reference sequence).

V gene TRBV7-8 combines with J gene TRBJ1-1; possible D gene TRBD1, 6 bases. Trimming cost V 0 bases and J 4 bases, with 9 bases left between them. In germline, CDR1 is SGHVS, CDR2 FQNEAQ. The CDR3 is 14 amino acids. The CDR3 coding sequence is TGTGCCAGCAGCTTAGCCAGGGGAGGCACTGAAGCTTTCTTT. Its translation: CASSLARGGTEAFF.

This clonotype was seen ten or more times. The V gene is TRBV9, the J gene TRBJ2-7; 7 bases are a match to TRBD2. V was clipped by 0 bases and J by 0 bases; unmatched bases: 3. The germline V gene has CDR1 SGDLS and CDR2 YYNGEE. The CDR3 extends over 15 amino acids. The CDR3 loop is CASSVGSGTSYEQYF. DNA for the CDR3: TGTGCCAGCAGCGTAGGCAGCGGGACCTCCTACGAGCAGTACTTC.

The chain links TRBV4-1 to TRBJ2-3; either TRBD1 or TRBD2 may supply D (5 bases each). There are 18 residues in the CDR3. The germline V gene has CDR1 MGHRA and CDR2 YSYEKL. The germline V and J ends were trimmed by 0 bases and 1 base, with 17 bases remaining between them. This chain's CDR3 is CASSQERGLSLRTDTQYF. DNA of the CDR3: TGCGCCAGCAGCCAAGAGAGGGGTCTGTCTCTTCGCACAGATACGCAGTATTTT.

This clonotype was seen many times. The chain couples TRBV19 to TRBJ1-2, with D possibly being TRBD1 (5 bases). V lost 7 bases and J 2 bases, leaving 23 bases between the germline ends. The germline V gene encodes CDR1 LNHDA and CDR2 SQIVND (reference sequence). The CDR3 spans 17 residues. The CDR3 region is CASTSPRAVQGNYGYTF. The CDR3 nucleotides read TGTGCCAGTACCTCACCGAGGGCCGTCCAGGGAAACTATGGCTACACCTTC. The whole variable domain, remainder taken from reference TRBV19 and TRBJ1-2, is DGGITQSPKYLFRKEGQNVTLSCEQNLNHDAMYWYRQDPGQGLRLIYYSQIVNDFQKGDIAEGYSVSREKKESFPLTVTSAQKNPTAFYLCASTSPRAVQGNYGYTFGSGTRLTVV.

A few counts support this clonotype. V is TRBV5-1 and J is TRBJ2-1; D uncertain. This CDR3 has 15 residues. The germline V and J ends were trimmed by 2 bases and 2 bases, with 11 bases remaining between them. The germline V gene has CDR1 SGHRS and CDR2 YFSETQ. CDR3 sequence reads: CASSLTSDPYNEQFF. CDR3 nucleotide sequence: TGCGCCAGCAGCTTAACGAGCGACCCCTACAATGAGCAGTTCTTC. The whole variable domain, filled in from reference TRBV5-1 and TRBJ2-1, reads KAGVTQTPRYLIKTRGQQVTLSCSPISGHRSVSWYQQTPGQGLQFLFEYFSETQRNKGNFPGRFSGRQFSNSRSEMNVSTLELGDSALYLCASSLTSDPYNEQFFGPGTRLTVL.

This sequence joins TRBV4-3 and TRBJ2-3; tentative D call: TRBD2 (5 bases). The length of the CDR3 is 15 residues. Trimming removed 1 base from V and 1 base from J, with 9 bases in between. In germline, CDR1 is LGHNA, CDR2 YSLEER. The CDR3 sequence: CASSQGAGRTDTQYF. CDR3 DNA sequence: TGCGCCAGCAGCCAAGGGGCGGGTCGCACAGATACGCAGTATTTT.

Comment on this clonotype: Since a far larger clone is one base different, this is likely a read error. DNA for the CDR3: TGTGCCAGCAGCTGGTCAGGGAATCAGCCCCAGCATTTT. This codes for CASSWSGNQPQHF. The chain combines TRBV5-8 with TRBJ1-5; D might be TRBD1 (5 bases). V was pared by 3 bases and J by 4 bases, with 8 bases between. This CDR3 is 13 amino acids long. Per germline, CDR1 SGHTS and CDR2 YDEGEE. Complete variable domain (other parts from reference TRBV5-8 and TRBJ1-5): EAGVTQSPTHLIKTRGQQATLRCSPISGHTSVYWYQQALGLGLQFLLWYDEGEERNRGNFPPRFSGRQFPNYSSELNVNALELEDSALYLCASSWSGNQPQHFGDGTRLSIL.

This clonotype was counted many times. The chain carries TRBV20-1 and TRBJ2-3, with TRBD1 as a possible D gene (6 bases). CDR1 DFQATT and CDR2 SNEGSKA come from the germline V gene (reference sequence). Trimming pared 5 bases from V and 0 bases from J, leaving 33 bases between. The CDR3 length is 21 residues. The CDR3 bases are TGCAGTGCTCTCCACCTAAGATCCTGGGGGCCAGATAGCTCCAGCACAGATACGCAGTATTTT. As protein: CSALHLRSWGPDSSSTDTQYF.

This clonotype was seen more than once but under ten times. This chain uses TRBV20-1 with TRBJ1-5; D not certain. Germline V gene sequence: CDR1 DFQATT, CDR2 SNEGSKA (reference sequence). This CDR3 contains 13 residues. The germline V and J ends were trimmed by 4 bases and 2 bases, with 9 bases remaining between them. CDR3 residues: CSANSRGNQPQHF. CDR3 bases: TGCAGTGCTAATAGCCGGGGCAATCAGCCCCAGCATTTT.

CDR3 bases: TGTGCCAGCAGCGGGGGGACACCAATTAACACTGAAGCTTTCTTT. It specifies CASSGGTPINTEAFF. The chain employs TRBV9 and TRBJ1-1, with D tentatively TRBD1 (6 bases). Germline V gene data show CDR1 as SGDLS and CDR2 as YYNGEE. The V end lost 3 bases, the J end lost 2 bases, and 14 bases lay between the germline ends. The CDR3 loop spans 15 amino acids.

This clonotype was seen more than once but under ten times. V gene TRBV3-1 combines with J gene TRBJ1-2; no clear D. V was trimmed by 4 bases and J by 7 bases, leaving 10 bases between them. CDR1 is LGHDT, CDR2 YNNKEL, per germline (reference sequence). The length of the CDR3 is 12 residues. CDR3 sequence (DNA): TGTGCCAGCAGCCTCGGTCAGGTTGGCTACACCTTC. Its protein product is CASSLGQVGYTF.

This clonotype was recorded many times. The V and J genes are TRBV15 and TRBJ2-5, with a tentative D call TRBD2 (5 bases). CDR3 length: 15 amino acids. From germline, CDR1 is LNHNV and CDR2 YYDKDF (reference sequence). The V gene lost 0 bases and the J gene lost 9 bases, with 17 bases spanning the gap. CDR3 bases: TGTGCCACCAGCAGAGATCGGGGATCGCTCGGGTCCCAGTACTTC. This translates into CATSRDRGSLGSQYF.

This clonotype was seen repeatedly, ten times or more. The J gene is TRBJ2-5, the V gene TRBV14; a weak D match, TRBD2 (7 bases). The CDR3 is 17 residues long. The V gene lost 2 bases and the J gene lost 0 bases, with 16 bases spanning the gap. Germline V gene data show CDR1 as SGHDN and CDR2 as FVKESK. The CDR3 loop is CASSQNYFGGHQETQYF. The CDR3 nucleotides read TGTGCCAGCAGCCAAAATTATTTCGGGGGGCACCAAGAGACCCAGTACTTC.

This clonotype was seen a handful of times. The CDR3 protein is CAWGLAAPLADTQYF. As DNA, the CDR3 is TGTGCCTGGGGACTAGCGGCACCACTAGCAGATACGCAGTATTTT. The chain links TRBV30 to TRBJ2-3; 10 nucleotides line up with TRBD2. This CDR3 contains 15 residues. V gave up 5 bases and J gave up 4 bases; unmatched junction bases: 9. CDR1 and CDR2 (germline): GTSNPN, SVGIG (reference sequence).

This clonotype was detected ten times or more. This chain uses TRBV5-6 with TRBJ2-3, with 13 bases lining up with TRBD2. The CDR3 runs to 16 residues. From germline, CDR1 is SGHDT and CDR2 YYEEEE. J lost 4 bases, V lost 4 bases, and 6 bases had no gene match. CDR3 nucleotide sequence: TGTGCCAGCAGCACACTGACTAGCGGGAGGCCAGATACGCAGTATTTT. Protein product: CASSTLTSGRPDTQYF.

This clonotype has at least ten counts. J is TRBJ1-1 and V is TRBV6-2 or TRBV6-3; a weak D match, TRBD1 (5 bases). V was pared by 7 bases and J by 1 base, with 10 bases between. Germline CDR1 is MNHEY and CDR2 is SVGEGT. This CDR3 has 13 amino acids. The CDR3 sequence: CASTITGNTEAFF. Here the CDR3 DNA reads TGTGCCAGCACAATTACAGGGAACACTGAAGCTTTCTTT.

Comment on this clonotype: Just one base apart from a much larger clone, this may be a read error. The chain has TRBV12-3 or TRBV12-4 and TRBJ2-4; 9 bases are shared with TRBD1. The CDR3 has 13 residues. V shed 6 bases and J 9 bases; nucleotides not matched to a gene: 6. CDR3 residues: CASRSTGGSIQYF. The CDR3 DNA reads TGTGCCAGCAGGTCGACAGGGGGGAGCATTCAGTACTTC.